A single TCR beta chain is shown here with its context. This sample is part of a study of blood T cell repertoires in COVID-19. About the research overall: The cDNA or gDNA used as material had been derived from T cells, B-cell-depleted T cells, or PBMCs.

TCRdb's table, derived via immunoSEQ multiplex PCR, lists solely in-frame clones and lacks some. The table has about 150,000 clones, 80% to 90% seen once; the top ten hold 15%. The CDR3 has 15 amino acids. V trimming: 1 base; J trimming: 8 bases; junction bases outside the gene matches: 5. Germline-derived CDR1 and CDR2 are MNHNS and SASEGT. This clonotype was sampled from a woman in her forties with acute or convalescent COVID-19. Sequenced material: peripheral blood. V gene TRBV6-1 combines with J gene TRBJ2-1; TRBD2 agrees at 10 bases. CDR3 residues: CASSEEASGSYEQFF. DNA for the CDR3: TGTGCCAGCAGTGAAGAGGCTAGCGGGAGCTATGAGCAGTTCTTC.